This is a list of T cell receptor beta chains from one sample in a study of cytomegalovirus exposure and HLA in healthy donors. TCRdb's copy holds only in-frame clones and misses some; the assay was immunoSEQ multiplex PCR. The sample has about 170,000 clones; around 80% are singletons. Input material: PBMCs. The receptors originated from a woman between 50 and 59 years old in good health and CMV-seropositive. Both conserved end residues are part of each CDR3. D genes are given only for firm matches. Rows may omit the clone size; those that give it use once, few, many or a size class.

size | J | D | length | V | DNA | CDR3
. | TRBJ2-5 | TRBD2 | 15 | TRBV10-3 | TGTGCCATCAGCTTACTAGCGGGGGACGAAGAGACCCAGTACTTC | CAISLLAGDEETQYF
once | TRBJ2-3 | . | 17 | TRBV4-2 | TGTGCCAGCAGCCAAGAGTTGCGGCGGGCTAGCACAGATACGCAGTATTTT | CASSQELRRASTDTQYF
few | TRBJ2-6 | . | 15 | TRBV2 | TGTGCCAGCACCCCGCTAGCTGGTGGGGCCAACGTCCTGACTTTC | CASTPLAGGANVLTF
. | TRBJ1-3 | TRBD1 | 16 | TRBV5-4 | TGTGCCAGCAGAAACACAGGGGTCTACTCTGGAAACACCATATATTTT | CASRNTGVYSGNTIYF
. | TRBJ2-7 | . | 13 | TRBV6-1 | TGTGCCAGCAGTGAAACTGGCTCCTACGAGCAGTACTTC | CASSETGSYEQYF
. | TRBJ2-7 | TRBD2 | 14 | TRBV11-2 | TGTGCCAGCAGCCGCAGCGGGATACAGAACGAGCAGTACTTC | CASSRSGIQNEQYF
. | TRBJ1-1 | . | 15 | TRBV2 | TGTGCCAGCAGTGAAGGGCGGATGTGGAACACTGAAGCTTTCTTT | CASSEGRMWNTEAFF
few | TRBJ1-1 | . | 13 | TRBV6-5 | TGTGCCAGCTGCGGACAGTTGAACACTGAAGCTTTCTTT | CASCGQLNTEAFF
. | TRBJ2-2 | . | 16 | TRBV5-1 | TGCGCCAGCAGCTTATTCCGGGACAATTCAGCCGGGGAGCTGTTTTTT | CASSLFRDNSAGELFF
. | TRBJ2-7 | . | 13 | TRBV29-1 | TGCAGCGTTCGATCAGGGGATCGGTACGAGCAGTACTTC | CSVRSGDRYEQYF
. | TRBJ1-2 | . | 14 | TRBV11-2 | TGTGCCAGCAGCTTAGGGGCTCTAGGAGGGGGCTACACCTTC | CASSLGALGGGYTF
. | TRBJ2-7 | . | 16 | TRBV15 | TGTGCCACCAGCAGAGCGATCGGACAGATAGCCTACGAGCAGTACTTC | CATSRAIGQIAYEQYF
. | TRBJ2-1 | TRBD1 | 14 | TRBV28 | TGTGCCAGCGTAACAGGGGGCGGTCACAATGAGCAGTTCTTC | CASVTGGGHNEQFF
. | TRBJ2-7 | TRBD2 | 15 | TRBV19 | TGTGCCAGTAGTATCGTGGGTAGCGGGGACTACGAGCAGTACTTC | CASSIVGSGDYEQYF
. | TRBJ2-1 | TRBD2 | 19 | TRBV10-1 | TGCGCCAGCAGTGACCGCGATGGGACTAGGCCAGGGGCTTACAATGAGCAGTTCTTC | CASSDRDGTRPGAYNEQFF
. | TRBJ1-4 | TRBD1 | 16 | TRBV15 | TGTGCCACCAGCAGAGATTTGACAGGGGATCATGAAAAACTGTTTTTT | CATSRDLTGDHEKLFF
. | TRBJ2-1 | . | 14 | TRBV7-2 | TGTGCCAGCAGCCCCCCCCCAGGGTACAATGAGCAGTTCTTC | CASSPPPGYNEQFF
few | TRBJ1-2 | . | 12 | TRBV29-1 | TGCAGCGTTGACCAGGGAGGTGGGGGCTACACCTTC | CSVDQGGGGYTF
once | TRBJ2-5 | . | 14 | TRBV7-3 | TGTGCCAGCAGCTTAAACCCCGGCGGAGAGACCCAGTACTTC | CASSLNPGGETQYF
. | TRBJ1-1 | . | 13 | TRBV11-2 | TGTGCCAGCAGCCCCTCGGGTGGCACTGAAGCTTTCTTT | CASSPSGGTEAFF
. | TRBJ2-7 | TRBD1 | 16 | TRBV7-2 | TGTGCCAGCAGCCCCCGACAGGGAATCGGGACCTACGAGCAGTACTTC | CASSPRQGIGTYEQYF
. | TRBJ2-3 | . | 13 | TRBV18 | TGTGCCAGCTCGCAGGGCGCGGCAGATACGCAGTATTTT | CASSQGAADTQYF
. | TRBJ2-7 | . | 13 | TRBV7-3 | TGTGCCAGCAGCTTAACTGAGGGCTACGAGCAGTACTTC | CASSLTEGYEQYF
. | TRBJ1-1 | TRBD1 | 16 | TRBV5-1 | TGCGCCAGCAGCTTGGCTCCGACAGGGTCGGACACTGAAGCTTTCTTT | CASSLAPTGSDTEAFF